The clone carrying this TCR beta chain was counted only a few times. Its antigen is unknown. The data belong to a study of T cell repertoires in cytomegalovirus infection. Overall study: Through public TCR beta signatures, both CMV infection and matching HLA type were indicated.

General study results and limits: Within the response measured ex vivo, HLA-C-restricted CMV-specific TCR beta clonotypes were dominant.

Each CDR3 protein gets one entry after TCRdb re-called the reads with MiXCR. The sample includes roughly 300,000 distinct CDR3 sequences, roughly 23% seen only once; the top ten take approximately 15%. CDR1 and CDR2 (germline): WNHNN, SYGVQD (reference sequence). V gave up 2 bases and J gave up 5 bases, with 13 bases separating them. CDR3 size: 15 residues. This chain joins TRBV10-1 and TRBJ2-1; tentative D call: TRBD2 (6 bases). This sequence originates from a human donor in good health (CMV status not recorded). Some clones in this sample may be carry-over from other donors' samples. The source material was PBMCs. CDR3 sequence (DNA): TGCGCCAGCAGTGAGGTTCTCGGAGGGCACAATGAGCAGTTCTTC. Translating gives CASSEVLGGHNEQFF.